The 19 T cell receptor beta chains below all came from one sample that was sequenced in a study of cytomegalovirus exposure and HLA in healthy donors. Produced via immunoSEQ multiplex PCR; TCRdb's table is partial and in-frame only. This table has 200,000 or so clones, about 80% appearing once. Sequenced sample: PBMCs. These receptors were collected from a man aged 18 to 30 in good health and CMV-seropositive.

The V and J genes are TRBV6-5 and TRBJ2-3, with 8 bases aligning to TRBD2. The CDR3 runs to 14 residues. After removal of 9 bases from V and 1 base from J, the junction contained 6 bases not matched to a gene. From germline, CDR1 is MNHEY and CDR2 SVGAGI. The CDR3 sequence is CASEREWGTDTQYF. CDR3 nucleotide sequence: TGTGCCAGTGAGCGGGAGTGGGGCACAGATACGCAGTATTTT.

The chain links TRBV28 to TRBJ2-7, with 7 bases aligning to TRBD1. Germline V CDR1 and CDR2: MDHEN, SYDVKM. Trimming took 6 bases from V and 5 from J; bases not matched to a gene: 13. The CDR3 extends over 15 amino acids. Here the CDR3 DNA reads TGTGCCAGCAGCCCCCCCGACAGGGAAATTCACGAGCAGTACTTC. It translates to CASSPPDREIHEQYF. Full variable domain (rest looked up from reference TRBV28 and TRBJ2-7): DVKVTQSSRYLVKRTGEKVFLECVQDMDHENMFWYRQDPGLGLRLIYFSYDVKMKEKGDIPEGYSVSREKKERFSLILESASTNQTSMYLCASSPPDREIHEQYFGPGTRLTVT.

This chain links TRBV25-1 with TRBJ1-1; perhaps TRBD1 as D (6 bases). Deletions cut 1 base from V and 4 bases from J, with 16 bases between. Germline values: CDR1 MGHDK, CDR2 SYGVNS. The CDR3 covers 16 residues. CDR3 sequence (DNA): TGTGCCAGCAGTGAATCCCGGACAGAACCGTCCACTGAAGCTTTCTTT. It yields the protein CASSESRTEPSTEAFF.

This rearrangement joins TRBV7-3 to TRBJ2-2; D not resolved. The CDR3 length is 12 residues. CDR1 and CDR2 from the germline V gene are SGHTA and FQGTGA. The V and J ends lost 4 bases and 4 bases respectively, with 4 bases between them. In nucleotides, the CDR3 is TGTGCCAGCAGCTCCTCCACCGGGGAGCTGTTTTTT. This sequence encodes CASSSSTGELFF.

CDR3 residues: CATSTPYGDTEAFF. CDR3 nucleotide sequence: TGTGCCACCAGCACCCCTTACGGGGACACTGAAGCTTTCTTT. The V gene is TRBV15, the J gene TRBJ1-1; D call uncertain. V lost 4 bases to trimming and J lost 3 bases, with 12 bases between them. Germline V gene lookup returns CDR1 LNHNV and CDR2 YYDKDF (reference sequence). The CDR3 spans 14 residues.

This clone was detected once. The rearrangement uses TRBV9 and TRBJ2-1; D might be TRBD1 (7 bases). Trimming took 0 bases from V and 0 from J, leaving 25 bases between them. CDR1 SGDLS and CDR2 YYNGEE come from the germline V gene. CDR3 size: 21 residues. CDR3 region: CASSVAGGKGQIRSSYNEQFF. Written as DNA, the CDR3 is TGTGCCAGCAGCGTAGCAGGGGGGAAGGGACAAATCCGAAGCTCCTACAATGAGCAGTTCTTC. The complete variable domain, with remaining parts taken from reference TRBV9 and TRBJ2-1, reads DSGVTQTPKHLITATGQRVTLRCSPRSGDLSVYWYQQSLDQGLQFLIQYYNGEERAKGNILERFSAQQFPDLHSELNLSSLELGDSALYFCASSVAGGKGQIRSSYNEQFFGPGTRLTVL.

The DNA for the CDR3 is TGTGCCAGTAGTATTCCCGGGACAGGGAATGAAAAACTGTTTTTT. Translation gives CASSIPGTGNEKLFF. The chain uses TRBV19 and TRBJ1-4, with TRBD1 matching 9 bases. The V and J ends lost 3 bases and 5 bases, in that order; junction bases with no gene match: 4. Germline loops: CDR1 LNHDA, CDR2 SQIVND (reference sequence). The length of the CDR3 is 15 residues.

The J gene is TRBJ2-1, the V gene TRBV6-4; 9 bases are shared with TRBD2. Germline V gene lookup returns CDR1 MRHNA and CDR2 SNTAGT. V trimming: 4 bases; J trimming: 1 base; junction bases outside the gene matches: 2. This CDR3 has 15 amino acids. The CDR3 region is CASSVAGGSYNEQFF. Written as DNA, the CDR3 is TGTGCCAGCAGTGTCGCGGGAGGGTCCTACAATGAGCAGTTCTTC.

This clone is a singleton in its sample. The chain uses TRBV9 and TRBJ2-7, with 10 bases aligning to TRBD2. J gave up 3 bases and V 4 bases, and 10 bases lay outside the gene matches. Per the germline V gene, CDR1 is SGDLS and CDR2 is YYNGEE. The CDR3 runs to 16 residues. CDR3 DNA sequence: TGTGCCAGCAGCCCAGCCGGGCTAGCGGGAGTCTACGAGCAGTACTTC. Translated: CASSPAGLAGVYEQYF.

This clone occurred a few times. The chain couples TRBV28 to TRBJ1-5; unclear D gene. The CDR3 runs to 12 residues. The V end was cut by 3 bases, the J end by 9 bases, with 9 bases between. Germline V gives CDR1 MDHEN, CDR2 SYDVKM. The DNA for the CDR3 is TGTGCCAGCAGTTTTGAGGCGCTGCCCCAGCATTTT. This sequence encodes CASSFEALPQHF.

The chain links TRBV2 to TRBJ2-7; D uncertain. Per germline, CDR1 SNHLY and CDR2 FYNNEI. This CDR3 region has 11 residues. The germline V and J ends were trimmed by 2 bases and 6 bases, with 5 bases remaining between them. CDR3 coding DNA: TGTGCCAGCAGTGAACGCGGCGAGCAGTACTTC. Translating it yields CASSERGEQYF.

This rearrangement joins TRBV5-1 to TRBJ2-2; tentative D call: TRBD1 (5 bases). Germline lookup yields CDR1 SGHRS and CDR2 YFSETQ. The CDR3 has 14 residues. Trimming removed 0 bases from V and 6 bases from J, with 9 bases in between. CDR3 coding DNA: TGCGCCAGCAGCTTGGACCAGGGCCCCGGGGAGCTGTTTTTT. Its protein is CASSLDQGPGELFF.

The V and J genes are TRBV28 and TRBJ2-2; possible D gene TRBD1, 6 bases. This CDR3 is built from 15 residues. Germline-derived CDR1 and CDR2 are MDHEN and SYDVKM. CDR3 sequence (DNA): TGTGCTGTGGGCAGGACAGTCGCGAACACCGGGGAGCTGTTTTTT. This gives the protein CAVGRTVANTGELFF. The full variable domain, with the rest looked up from reference TRBV28 and TRBJ2-2, is DVKVTQSSRYLVKRTGEKVFLECVQDMDHENMFWYRQDPGLGLRLIYFSYDVKMKEKGDIPEGYSVSREKKERFSLILESASTNQTSMYLCAVGRTVANTGELFFGEGSRLTVL.

This chain connects TRBV5-1 to TRBJ2-7; no clear D. The germline gives CDR1 SGHRS, CDR2 YFSETQ. V lost 1 base to trimming and J lost 5 bases, with 7 bases between them. This CDR3 region has 12 residues. CDR3 DNA sequence: TGCGCCAGCAGCTTGCCGAGCGACGAGCAGTACTTC. Translating gives CASSLPSDEQYF.

V gene TRBV19 combines with J gene TRBJ2-7, with D possibly matching TRBD1 (5 bases). Trimming pared 2 bases from V and 6 bases from J, leaving 11 bases between. Germline values: CDR1 LNHDA, CDR2 SQIVND (reference sequence). The CDR3 runs 13 residues. The CDR3, as DNA: TGTGCCAGTAGTATAAATCAGGGATTCGAGCAGTACTTC. It is translated as CASSINQGFEQYF.

This sequence joins TRBV28 and TRBJ1-1, with a possible D match to TRBD1 (5 bases). This CDR3 is built from 12 residues. The germline gives CDR1 MDHEN, CDR2 SYDVKM. The ends were cut back, 6 bases at V and 5 bases at J, with 10 bases in the middle. The CDR3, as DNA: TGTGCCAGCAGAACGGGGGGGACTGAAGCTTTCTTT. It codes for CASRTGGTEAFF. The full variable domain, completed using reference TRBV28 and TRBJ1-1, is DVKVTQSSRYLVKRTGEKVFLECVQDMDHENMFWYRQDPGLGLRLIYFSYDVKMKEKGDIPEGYSVSREKKERFSLILESASTNQTSMYLCASRTGGTEAFFGQGTRLTVV.

The chain combines TRBV2 with TRBJ1-2; a weak D match, TRBD1 (6 bases). CDR3 length: 14 amino acids. CDR1 and CDR2 from the germline V gene are SNHLY and FYNNEI. V was clipped by 5 bases and J by 4 bases, with 14 bases between them. The CDR3 protein is CASSQHRAIYGYTF. In nucleotides, the CDR3 is TGTGCCAGCAGTCAACACAGGGCTATCTATGGCTACACCTTC.

The chain is built from TRBV7-2 and TRBJ2-1; D possibly corresponds to TRBD1 (6 bases). The ends were cut back, 1 base at V and 12 bases at J, with 13 bases in the middle. The CDR3 is 13 residues long. Germline CDR1 and CDR2: SGHTA and FQGNSA. CDR3 sequence (DNA): TGTGCCAGCAGCTTAGGGAACAGGGATTCGCAGTTCTTC. Protein sequence: CASSLGNRDSQFF.

The rearrangement joins TRBV29-1 to TRBJ1-4; D gene uncertain. CDR1 and CDR2 (germline): SQVTM, ANQGSEA. Trimming stripped 4 bases from V and 7 bases from J, with 10 bases between. The CDR3 totals 12 residues. CDR3: CSVGEGREKLFF. CDR3 sequence (DNA): TGCAGCGTTGGTGAGGGCCGTGAAAAACTGTTTTTT. Drawing the rest from reference TRBV29-1 and TRBJ1-4, the complete variable domain is SAVISQKPSRDICQRGTSLTIQCQVDSQVTMMFWYRQQPGQSLTLIATANQGSEATYESGFVIDKFPISRPNLTFSTLTVSNMSPEDSSIYLCSVGEGREKLFFGSGTQLSVL.